This T cell receptor (beta chain) emerged from a study of blood T cells in healthy people across ages. General study results and limits: Estimated diversity that came from one million T cells was considered an underestimate. Among long-lived donors, naive CD4+ cells were more numerous and diversity higher than in aged donors.

This clonotype was seen a handful of times. The antigen remains unidentified. The individuals who served as donors were healthy Caucasians living in Russia, aged about 6 to 100. V was clipped by 4 bases and J by 2 bases, with 18 bases between them. This CDR3 has 18 amino acids. Germline V CDR1 and CDR2: MNHEY, SVGAGI. A second PCR, run for about 6 to 12 cycles, used a sample-barcoded 5' primer plus a J-beta primer mix. In TCRdb, the 5' RACE reads were re-called with MiXCR into one record per CDR3 protein. The sample contains about 2 million distinct CDR3 sequences, roughly 52% of which appear only once.

This sequence originates from a middle-aged woman in good health. Source material: blood. The chain combines TRBV6-5 with TRBJ2-6; D might be TRBD2 (5 bases). The CDR3 DNA reads TGTGCCAGCAGTTTTTCTTCGGGGTTAAAGGCTGGGGCCAACGTCCTGACTTTC. It codes for CASSFSSGLKAGANVLTF.